These T cell receptor beta chains were read from a single sample in a study of ipilimumab plus nivolumab after autologous stem cell transplantation. Using immunoSEQ multiplex PCR, the repertoire was profiled, and TCRdb retains in-frame clones only, with some absent. The sample includes some 9,300 clones, roughly 69% of them seen just once. The sequences come from PBMCs, collected in a trial of ipilimumab plus nivolumab as post-transplant consolidation. These receptor sequences come from a female donor with multiple myeloma. The CDR3 runs from the conserved cysteine through the conserved F or W. Each record gives: D gene, V gene, clone size, J gene, CDR3 protein, CDR3 DNA. D genes are given only for firm matches. For some rows the clone size is stated as once, few or many, or as a class when expanded; others skip it.

D gene: .; V gene: TRBV5-1; clone size: .; J gene: TRBJ2-7; CDR3 protein: CASNPEGRSYEQYF; CDR3 DNA: TGCGCCAGCAATCCAGAGGGGAGGTCCTACGAGCAGTACTTC
D gene: .; V gene: TRBV18; clone size: .; J gene: TRBJ1-6; CDR3 protein: CASSRLQDSPLHF; CDR3 DNA: TGTGCCAGCTCACGACTACAGGATTCACCCCTCCACTTT
D gene: .; V gene: TRBV5-8; clone size: .; J gene: TRBJ1-5; CDR3 protein: CASSLAREMDQPQHF; CDR3 DNA: TGTGCCAGCAGCTTGGCCAGGGAGATGGATCAGCCCCAGCATTTT
D gene: TRBD1; V gene: TRBV6-6; clone size: .; J gene: TRBJ2-2; CDR3 protein: CASSFRTGAGELFF; CDR3 DNA: TGTGCCAGCAGCTTCCGGACAGGGGCCGGGGAGCTGTTTTTT
D gene: TRBD2; V gene: TRBV10-2; clone size: .; J gene: TRBJ2-1; CDR3 protein: CASASGYNEQFF; CDR3 DNA: TGCGCCAGTGCTAGCGGCTACAATGAGCAGTTCTTC
D gene: .; V gene: TRBV15; clone size: once; J gene: TRBJ2-7; CDR3 protein: CATSIGGYEQYF; CDR3 DNA: TGTGCCACCAGCATAGGGGGCTACGAGCAGTACTTC
D gene: .; V gene: TRBV4-3; clone size: few; J gene: TRBJ2-7; CDR3 protein: CASSQATSYEQYF; CDR3 DNA: TGCGCCAGCAGCCAAGCCACTAGCTACGAGCAGTACTTC
D gene: .; V gene: TRBV18; clone size: .; J gene: TRBJ2-7; CDR3 protein: CASSADSIEQYF; CDR3 DNA: TGTGCCAGCTCAGCGGATTCCATTGAGCAGTACTTC
D gene: .; V gene: TRBV28; clone size: .; J gene: TRBJ1-2; CDR3 protein: CASSSYGYTF; CDR3 DNA: TGTGCCAGCAGTTCCTATGGCTACACCTTC
D gene: .; V gene: TRBV5-5; clone size: .; J gene: TRBJ1-2; CDR3 protein: CASSLLSTWGARYGYTF; CDR3 DNA: TGTGCCAGCAGCCTGCTCTCAACGTGGGGGGCTCGGTATGGCTACACCTTC
D gene: .; V gene: TRBV6-5; clone size: .; J gene: TRBJ2-3; CDR3 protein: CASSYKDGGTDTQYF; CDR3 DNA: TGTGCCAGCAGTTATAAGGACGGCGGCACAGATACGCAGTATTTT
D gene: .; V gene: TRBV10-3; clone size: .; J gene: TRBJ1-6; CDR3 protein: CAISGPDGSPLHF; CDR3 DNA: TGTGCCATCAGTGGTCCGGATGGTTCACCCCTCCACTTT
D gene: TRBD2; V gene: TRBV7-9; clone size: .; J gene: TRBJ2-3; CDR3 protein: CASSFGLAGTDTQYF; CDR3 DNA: TGTGCCAGCAGCTTCGGGCTAGCGGGAACGGATACGCAGTATTTT
D gene: .; V gene: TRBV28; clone size: medium-sized; J gene: TRBJ2-3; CDR3 protein: CASSNRDSGTDTQYF; CDR3 DNA: TGTGCCAGCAGTAACCGGGACTCGGGGACAGATACGCAGTATTTT
D gene: .; V gene: TRBV6-6; clone size: few; J gene: TRBJ1-3; CDR3 protein: CASSYGGISGNTIYF; CDR3 DNA: TGTGCCAGCAGTTACGGAGGCATCTCTGGAAACACCATATATTTT
D gene: .; V gene: TRBV6-5; clone size: .; J gene: TRBJ1-2; CDR3 protein: CASSNGQHYGYTF; CDR3 DNA: TGTGCCAGCAGTAATGGACAGCACTATGGCTACACCTTC
D gene: .; V gene: TRBV27; clone size: .; J gene: TRBJ2-1; CDR3 protein: CASSLQGLYNEQFF; CDR3 DNA: TGTGCCAGCAGTTTACAGGGGCTCTACAATGAGCAGTTCTTC